A single sample is the source of the 16 T cell receptor beta chains below, sequenced in a study of blood T cell repertoires in COVID-19 (dated by TCRdb to the early 2020s). The method was the immunoSEQ multiplex PCR assay. The clones in this table, taken by TCRdb from immuneACCESS, are in-frame only. Not every clone is retained; where verified, under half of the shortfall comes from an unresolved V gene, and the cause of the rest is unknown. The sample profile shows 150,000 to 200,000 clones; around 91% of them were found once. The top ten constitute roughly 0.77% of the sample. Sequenced input: PBMCs or T cells enriched from blood (not recorded which). The receptors were sampled from a woman aged 18 to 35 who had recovered from COVID-19.

This clone was seen just once. The chain couples TRBV28 to TRBJ1-6; possible D gene TRBD1, 5 bases. The germline V gene has CDR1 MDHEN and CDR2 SYDVKM. V was clipped by 6 bases and J by 6 bases, with 12 bases between them. This CDR3 contains 14 residues. As DNA, the CDR3 is TGTGCCAGCAGGAACAGGACACCTAATTCACCCCTCCACTTT. Translation: CASRNRTPNSPLHF.

The gene calls are TRBV6-5 and TRBJ1-2, with 7 bases fitting TRBD1. Germline CDR1 MNHEY, CDR2 SVGAGI. This CDR3 comprises 14 residues. The junction had 3 bases not matched to a gene; V was cut back by 4 bases and J by 1 base. The CDR3 here is CASSLDRLNYGYTF. The CDR3 DNA reads TGTGCCAGCAGTTTGGACAGGCTTAACTATGGCTACACCTTC.

The chain links TRBV7-9 to TRBJ1-2; 8 bases fit TRBD1. V trimming: 5 bases; J trimming: 1 base; junction bases outside the gene matches: 9. CDR1 SEHNR and CDR2 FQNEAQ come from the germline V gene (reference sequence). This CDR3 has 16 amino acids. CDR3 residues: CASSRPRDRNNYGYTF. The CDR3 DNA sequence: TGTGCCAGCAGCCGCCCCAGGGACAGGAATAACTATGGCTACACCTTC.

This clone was detected a few times. The rearrangement joins TRBV5-1 to TRBJ2-3; D ambiguous. This CDR3 has 17 amino acids. V was trimmed by 4 bases and J by 2 bases, leaving 20 bases between them. Germline lookup yields CDR1 SGHRS and CDR2 YFSETQ. CDR3 sequence reads: CASSRAVMDGPTDTQYF. Here the CDR3 DNA reads TGCGCCAGCAGCCGCGCAGTGATGGATGGGCCCACAGATACGCAGTATTTT.

The chain uses TRBV7-9 and TRBJ2-7; 11 bases match TRBD2. The CDR3 contains 16 residues. CDR1 is SEHNR and CDR2 is FQNEAQ in the germline V gene (reference sequence). With 5 bases clipped from V and 3 bases from J, the junction kept 9 bases outside the gene matches. For the CDR3, the DNA is TGTGCCAGCAGCCCCATGGGGGGACTAGCGGACTACGAGCAGTACTTC. Protein product: CASSPMGGLADYEQYF.

The rearrangement uses TRBV4-3 and TRBJ2-1; D is undetermined. This CDR3 comprises 15 residues. Germline assignment: CDR1 LGHNA and CDR2 YSLEER. Trimming shortened V by 1 base and J by 0 bases, and 7 bases separated the two germline ends. CDR3 region: CASSQASISYNEQFF. The CDR3 DNA is TGCGCCAGCAGCCAAGCGAGCATCTCCTACAATGAGCAGTTCTTC.

The rearrangement joins TRBV2 to TRBJ2-2, with a possible D match to TRBD1 (6 bases). CDR3 length: 15 amino acids. V was cut by 6 bases and J by 5 bases, with 16 bases left in between. The germline gives CDR1 SNHLY, CDR2 FYNNEI. CDR3 sequence reads: CASRRGQGRTGELFF. The CDR3 nucleotides are TGTGCCAGCAGGCGCGGCCAGGGGCGAACCGGGGAGCTGTTTTTT.

The V and J genes are TRBV4-1 and TRBJ1-5; D ambiguous. The germline V gene has CDR1 MGHRA and CDR2 YSYEKL. V was pared by 0 bases and J by 4 bases, with 7 bases between. The CDR3 has 14 amino acids. The CDR3 bases are TGCGCCAGCAGCCAAGATCGGGGAAATCAGCCCCAGCATTTT. Translating it yields CASSQDRGNQPQHF.

The chain links TRBV3-1 (or the pseudogene TRBV3-2) to TRBJ1-6; possible D gene TRBD1, 6 bases. This CDR3 is built from 14 residues. V gave up 4 bases and J gave up 8 bases, with 12 bases separating them. CDR1 LGHDT and CDR2 YNNKEL come from the germline V gene (reference sequence). The CDR3 nucleotides read TGTGCCAGCAGCCCTTTAGCAGGGGATTCACCCCTCCACTTT. This sequence encodes CASSPLAGDSPLHF.

In its sample, this clone was seen once. The chain uses TRBV11-2 and TRBJ2-1; TRBD2 matches at 7 bases. CDR3 length: 14 residues. V lost 5 bases, J lost 6 bases, and 7 bases stayed unmatched. Germline V gene data show CDR1 as SGHAT and CDR2 as FQNNGV. The CDR3 region has the DNA TGTGCCAGCAGCCGCCCCGGACTAGGCAATGAGCAGTTCTTC. It encodes CASSRPGLGNEQFF. Drawing the rest from reference TRBV11-2 and TRBJ2-1, the complete variable domain is EAGVAQSPRYKIIEKRQSVAFWCNPISGHATLYWYQQILGQGPKLLIQFQNNGVVDDSQLPKDRFSAERLKGVDSTLKIQPAKLEDSAVYLCASSRPGLGNEQFFGPGTRLTVL.

The V and J genes are TRBV24-1 and TRBJ1-5, with 9 nucleotides matching TRBD1. The CDR3 sequence is 15 residues long. V shed 4 bases and J 6 bases; nucleotides not matched to a gene: 6. Per the germline V gene, CDR1 is KGHDR and CDR2 is SFDVKD. The CDR3 DNA reads TGTGCCACCAGTGAAACAGGGGGCTTCGGTCAGCCCCAGCATTTT. It specifies CATSETGGFGQPQHF.

The rearrangement joins TRBV28 to TRBJ2-7; 8 bases fit TRBD1. CDR1 is MDHEN and CDR2 is SYDVKM in the germline V gene. The CDR3 sequence is 12 residues long. The ends lost 6 bases at V and 5 bases at J; junction bases unmatched: 3. The CDR3 DNA sequence: TGTGCCAGCAGGGACAGGGTGGACGAGCAGTACTTC. This gives the protein CASRDRVDEQYF.

The genes are TRBV27 and TRBJ2-2, with D unclear. V was pared by 4 bases and J by 5 bases, with 8 bases between. CDR1 is MNHEY, CDR2 SMNVEV, per germline (reference sequence). CDR3 size: 13 residues. DNA for the CDR3: TGTGCCAGCAGTTCCCTTAAAACCGGGGAGCTGTTTTTT. This encodes CASSSLKTGELFF.

This chain uses TRBV9 with TRBJ2-7, with 7 bases aligning to TRBD2. This CDR3 region has 15 residues. Per the germline V gene, CDR1 is SGDLS and CDR2 is YYNGEE. Germline trimming cut 0 bases from V and 4 bases from J; bases unmatched to any gene: 7. CDR3 residues: CASSVAASGTYEQYF. The CDR3, as DNA: TGTGCCAGCAGCGTAGCGGCTAGCGGTACGTACGAGCAGTACTTC.

This rearrangement joins TRBV19 to TRBJ2-1, with a tentative D call TRBD2 (5 bases). The germline CDR1 and CDR2 sequences are LNHDA and SQIVND (reference sequence). The V end lost 5 bases, the J end lost 8 bases, and 16 bases lay between the germline ends. There are 14 residues in the CDR3. The chain's CDR3 is CASSLYTRADEQFF. Written as DNA, the CDR3 is TGTGCCAGTAGTCTCTATACTAGGGCCGATGAGCAGTTCTTC.

V and J are TRBV7-8 and TRBJ2-7, with D tentatively TRBD1 (6 bases). CDR3 length: 13 amino acids. From germline, CDR1 is SGHVS and CDR2 FQNEAQ. The germline V and J ends were trimmed by 2 bases and 5 bases, with 10 bases remaining between them. CDR3 amino acids: CASSLLRTDEQYF. The CDR3 coding sequence is TGTGCCAGCAGCTTATTGAGGACAGACGAGCAGTACTTC.